This T cell receptor (beta chain) was found in a study of response to subunit inactivated influenza vaccine. From the RT-PCR reads, TCRdb called clonotypes with MiXCR, one entry per CDR3 protein. The sample consists of some 570,000 distinct CDR3 sequences, 11% of them appearing once. This clonotype turned up a few times. The CDR3 is 12 amino acids. The ends were cut back, 2 bases at V and 3 bases at J, with 2 bases in the middle. Germline V lookup: CDR1 KGHSH, CDR2 LQKENI. Another study also made use of these data, one on T cells expressing NK-cell markers. That source reports: The authors made TCR beta cDNA libraries by 5'RACE template switching. This switching added a universal primer site and UMIs. The use of an anti-gamma-delta TCR antibody, which was added in several experiments, restricted sorting to T cells expressing alpha-beta TCR.

The sample in question was PBMCs from blood, obtained on the day of vaccination. This clonotype was sampled from a man aged 45-65 years who received an inactivated influenza vaccine. The J gene is TRBJ2-1, the V gene TRBV18; D unresolved. CDR3 DNA sequence: TGTGCCAGCTCACCATACTACAATGAGCAGTTCTTC. Protein product: CASSPYYNEQFF. Complete variable domain (other parts from reference TRBV18 and TRBJ2-1): NAGVMQNPRHLVRRRGQEARLRCSPMKGHSHVYWYRQLPEEGLKFMVYLQKENIIDESGMPKERFSAEFPKEGPSILRIQQVVRGDSAAYFCASSPYYNEQFFGPGTRLTVL.